This T cell receptor (beta chain) was profiled in a study of naive and memory T cell subsets. An equimolar mix of two oligonucleotides served as the beta constant-region primer for TRBC1 and TRBC2. MiXCR, run by TCRdb on the UMI-ligation and nested PCR reads, gives a single entry per CDR3 protein. In the table there are 81,000 or so distinct CDR3 sequences, around 6.5% of which are singletons. This clonotype showed up many times. The J segment lost 1 base and the V segment lost 5 bases, leaving 5 bases of the junction unmatched. The CDR3 runs 15 residues. Germline V lookup: CDR1 DFQATT, CDR2 SNEGSKA (reference sequence).

The origin of this receptor is a human donor in good health. The gene calls are TRBV20-1 and TRBJ1-4; 9 nucleotides line up with TRBD1. Specimen: central memory CD4+ T cells from blood. CDR3 region: CSALDRGITNEKLFF. The CDR3 bases are TGCAGTGCTTTGGACAGGGGAATAACTAATGAAAAACTGTTTTTT.